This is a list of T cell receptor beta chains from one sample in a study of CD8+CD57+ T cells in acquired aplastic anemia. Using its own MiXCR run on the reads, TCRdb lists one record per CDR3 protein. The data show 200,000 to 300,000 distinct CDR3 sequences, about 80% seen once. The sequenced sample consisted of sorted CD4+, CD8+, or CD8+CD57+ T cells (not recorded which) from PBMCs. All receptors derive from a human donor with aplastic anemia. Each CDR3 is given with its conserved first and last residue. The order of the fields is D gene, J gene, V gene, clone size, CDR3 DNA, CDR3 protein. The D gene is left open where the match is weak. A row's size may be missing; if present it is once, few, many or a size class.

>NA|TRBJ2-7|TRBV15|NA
TGTGCCACCAGCTTCCGGGGCCGAGCCGATACGCAGTACTTC
CATSFRGRADTQYF
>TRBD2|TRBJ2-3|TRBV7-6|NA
TGTGCCAGCACCCTAGCGGGGGGTCCCGCTAGGGCCAACTTT
CASTLAGGPARANF
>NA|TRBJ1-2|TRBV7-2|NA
TGTGCCAGCAGCTTAACAGTGAGCGCCGACTCTGGAGCTACCTTC
CASSLTVSADSGATF
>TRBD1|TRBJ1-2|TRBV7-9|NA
TGTGCCAGCACCAGGGACAGGGGAGTCCTAGGCTATGGCTACACCTTC
CASTRDRGVLGYGYTF
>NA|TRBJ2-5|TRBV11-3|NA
TGTGCCACCAGCATAGGCTTCAGCCAAGAGACCCAGTACTTC
CATSIGFSQETQYF
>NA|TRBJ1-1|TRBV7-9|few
NA
CAGQGARETQYFGAFF
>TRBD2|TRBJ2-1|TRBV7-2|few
TGTGCCAGCAGTTTGGCGGGAGATCCCGACACGCAGTATTTCTTC
CASSLAGDPDTQYFF
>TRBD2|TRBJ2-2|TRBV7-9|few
TGTGCCAGCAGCTTCCTAGCGGGAGGGACCTACGAGCAGTTTTTT
CASSFLAGGTYEQFF
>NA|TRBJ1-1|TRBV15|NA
TGTGCCAGCAGCGGCCGGGGCGGAACCAATGAAGCTTTCTTT
CASSGRGGTNEAFF
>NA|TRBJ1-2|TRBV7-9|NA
TGCGCCAGCAGCCCCGAAGACAAGGTATATTACTACACCTTC
CASSPEDKVYYYTF
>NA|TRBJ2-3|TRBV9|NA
TGTGCCAGCACCAGTGCGAGGGGCACCGACACGCAGTATTTT
CASTSARGTDTQYF
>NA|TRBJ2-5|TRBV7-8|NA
TGTGCCAGCAGCTTAGCGGGCGGGACAGATGCGCCCCAGTACTTC
CASSLAGGTDAPQYF
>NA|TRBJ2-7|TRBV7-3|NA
TGTGCCAGCAGCTACCCGGGGGTCTCCTACGAGCAGTACTTC
CASSYPGVSYEQYF
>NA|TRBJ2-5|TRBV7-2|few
TGTGCCAGCAGCTCCTTGGCCGGGACCCAGTACTTC
CASSSLAGTQYF
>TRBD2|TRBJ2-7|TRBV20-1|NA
TGCAGTGCTAGAATTGGGACGAGCGGGAGGGAGAGGTACGAGCAGTACTTC
CSARIGTSGRERYEQYF
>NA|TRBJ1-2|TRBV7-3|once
TGTGCCAGCAGAAGGCAGGGCGACGGGCTCGAATATGGCTACACCTTC
CASRRQGDGLEYGYTF
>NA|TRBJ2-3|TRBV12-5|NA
TGTGCTCGTAATGGAGGGTCAGATACGCAGTATTTT
CARNGGSDTQYF
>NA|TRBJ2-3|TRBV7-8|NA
TGTGCCAGCAGCTTTGCCGGGGGGCCCCATACGCTGTATTTT
CASSFAGGPHTLYF
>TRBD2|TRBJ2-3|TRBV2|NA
TGTGCCAGCAGTGACGGGGGGATGGACGAGCAGTACTTT
CASSDGGMDEQYF
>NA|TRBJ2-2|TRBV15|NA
TGTGCCACCAGCTCTCCACAGACGAACACCGGGGAGCTGTTTTTT
CATSSPQTNTGELFF